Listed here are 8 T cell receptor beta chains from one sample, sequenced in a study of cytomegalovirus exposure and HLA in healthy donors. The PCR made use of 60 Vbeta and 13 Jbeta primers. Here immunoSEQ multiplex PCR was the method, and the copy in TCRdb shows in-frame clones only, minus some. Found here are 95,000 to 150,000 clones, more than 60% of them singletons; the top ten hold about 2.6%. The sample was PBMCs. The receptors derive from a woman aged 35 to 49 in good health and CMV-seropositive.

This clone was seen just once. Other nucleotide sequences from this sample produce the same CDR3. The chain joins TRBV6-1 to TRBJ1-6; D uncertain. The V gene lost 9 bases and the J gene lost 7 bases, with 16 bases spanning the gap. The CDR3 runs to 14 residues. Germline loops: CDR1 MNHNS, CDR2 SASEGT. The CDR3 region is CASKDGGGNSPLHF. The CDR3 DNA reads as TGTGCCAGTAAAGACGGCGGAGGGAATTCACCCCTCCACTTT.

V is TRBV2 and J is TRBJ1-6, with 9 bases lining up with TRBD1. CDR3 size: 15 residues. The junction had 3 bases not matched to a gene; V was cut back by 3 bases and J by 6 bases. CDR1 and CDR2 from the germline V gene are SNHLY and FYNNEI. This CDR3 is CASSDGTGFNSPLHF. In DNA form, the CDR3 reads TGTGCCAGCAGTGACGGGACAGGGTTTAATTCACCCCTCCACTTT.

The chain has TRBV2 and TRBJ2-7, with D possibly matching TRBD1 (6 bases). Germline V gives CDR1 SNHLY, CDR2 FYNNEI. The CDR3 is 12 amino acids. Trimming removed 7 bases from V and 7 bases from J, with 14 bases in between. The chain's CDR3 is CASTGDIREQYF. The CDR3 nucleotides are TGTGCCAGCACCGGGGACATCCGGGAGCAGTACTTC.

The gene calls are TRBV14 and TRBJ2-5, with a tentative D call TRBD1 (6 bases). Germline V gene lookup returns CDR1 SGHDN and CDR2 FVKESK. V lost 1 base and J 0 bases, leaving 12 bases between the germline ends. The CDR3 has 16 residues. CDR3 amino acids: CASSQVSGADQETQYF. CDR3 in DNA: TGTGCCAGCAGCCAAGTGTCAGGGGCCGACCAAGAGACCCAGTACTTC. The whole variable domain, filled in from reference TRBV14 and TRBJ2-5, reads EAGVTQFPSHSVIEKGQTVTLRCDPISGHDNLYWYRRVMGKEIKFLLHFVKESKQDESGMPNNRFLAERTGGTYSTLKVQPAELEDSGVYFCASSQVSGADQETQYFGPGTRLLVL.

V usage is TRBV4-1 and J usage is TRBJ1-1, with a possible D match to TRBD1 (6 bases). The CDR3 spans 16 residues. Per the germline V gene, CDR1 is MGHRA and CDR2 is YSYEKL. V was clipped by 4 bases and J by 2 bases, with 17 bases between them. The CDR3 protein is CASSRGEGTLNTEAFF. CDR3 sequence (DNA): TGCGCCAGCAGCCGAGGTGAGGGGACACTTAACACTGAAGCTTTCTTT.

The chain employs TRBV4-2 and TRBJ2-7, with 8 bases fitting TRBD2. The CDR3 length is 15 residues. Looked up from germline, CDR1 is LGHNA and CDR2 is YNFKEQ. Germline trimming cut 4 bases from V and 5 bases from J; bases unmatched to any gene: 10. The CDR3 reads CASSPTPRGANEQYF. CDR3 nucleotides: TGTGCCAGCAGCCCCACACCGCGGGGGGCAAACGAGCAGTACTTC.

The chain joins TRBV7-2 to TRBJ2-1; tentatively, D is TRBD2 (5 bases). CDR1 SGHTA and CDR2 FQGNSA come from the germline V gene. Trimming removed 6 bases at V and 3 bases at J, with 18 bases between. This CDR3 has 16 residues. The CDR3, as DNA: TGTGCCAGCAGTTCGCAGTGGGCTAGCCACTACAATGAGCAGTTCTTC. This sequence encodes CASSSQWASHYNEQFF.

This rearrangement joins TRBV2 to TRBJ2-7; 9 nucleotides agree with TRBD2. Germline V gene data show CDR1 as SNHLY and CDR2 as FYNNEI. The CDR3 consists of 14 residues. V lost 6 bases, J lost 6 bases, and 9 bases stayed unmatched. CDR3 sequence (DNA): TGTGCCAGCAGCCTTGCGGGGGGGCCAGGCGAGCAGTACTTC. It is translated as CASSLAGGPGEQYF.